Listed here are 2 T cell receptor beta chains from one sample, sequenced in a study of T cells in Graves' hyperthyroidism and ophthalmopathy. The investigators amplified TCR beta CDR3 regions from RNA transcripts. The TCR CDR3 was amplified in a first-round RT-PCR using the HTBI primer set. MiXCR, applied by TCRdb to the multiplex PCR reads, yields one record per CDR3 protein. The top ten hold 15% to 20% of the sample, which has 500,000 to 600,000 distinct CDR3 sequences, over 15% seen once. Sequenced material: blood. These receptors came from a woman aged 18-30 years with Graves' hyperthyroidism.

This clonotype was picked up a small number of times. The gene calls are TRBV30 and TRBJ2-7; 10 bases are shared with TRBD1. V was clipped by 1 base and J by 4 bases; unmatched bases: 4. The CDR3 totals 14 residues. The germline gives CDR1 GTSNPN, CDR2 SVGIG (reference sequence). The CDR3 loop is CAWSDPGQGYEQYF. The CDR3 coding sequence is TGTGCCTGGAGTGACCCGGGACAGGGGTACGAGCAGTACTTC.

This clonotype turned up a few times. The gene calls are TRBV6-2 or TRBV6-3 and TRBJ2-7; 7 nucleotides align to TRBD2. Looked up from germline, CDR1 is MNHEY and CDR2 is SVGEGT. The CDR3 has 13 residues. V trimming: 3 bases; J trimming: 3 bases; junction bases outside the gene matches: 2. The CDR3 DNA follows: TGTGCCAGCAGTTATCTAGCGGTCTACGAGCAGTACTTC. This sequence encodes CASSYLAVYEQYF.